The 20 T cell receptor beta chains presented below share a single source sample, sequenced in a study of T-cell reconstitution after alpha-beta-depleted transplantation in children. Preparation of the TCRbeta library was carried out with unique molecular identifiers. TCRdb reanalysed the PCR reads using MiXCR and keeps one entry per CDR3 protein. The sample contains hundreds of thousands of distinct CDR3 sequences, more than 20% of which appear only once. The material was PBMCs, mostly from graft donor cells, obtained 360 days after TCRalphabeta/CD19-depleted stem cell transplant. The receptors stem from a boy in the first two years of life who had a stem cell transplant for acute myeloid leukemia, so the T cells may come from the graft donor.

This clonotype turned up a few times. The chain carries TRBV6-5 and TRBJ2-2, with 7 bases matching TRBD2. Germline assignment: CDR1 MNHEY and CDR2 SVGAGI. The CDR3 is 15 residues long. The ends lost 2 bases at V and 6 bases at J; junction bases unmatched: 6. CDR3 coding DNA: TGTGCCAGCAGTTACCCTACCAGCGGGGCCGGGGAGCTGTTTTTT. Its protein product is CASSYPTSGAGELFF.

This clonotype has at least ten counts. CDR3 bases: TGTGCCAGCAGCGAGGACCGAGATACGCAGTATTTT. Encoded protein: CASSEDRDTQYF. This rearrangement joins TRBV3-1 to TRBJ2-3; D is unresolved. Trimming took 5 bases from V and 5 from J, leaving 8 bases between them. Germline values: CDR1 LGHDT, CDR2 YNNKEL (reference sequence). This CDR3 has 12 residues.

V and J are TRBV15 and TRBJ2-5; no reliable D call. The V and J ends lost 8 bases and 6 bases respectively, with 10 bases between them. The CDR3 has 11 residues. CDR1 and CDR2 (germline): LNHNV, YYDKDF (reference sequence). The CDR3 bases are TGTGCCACCGTAGACGGCCAGACCCAGTACTTC. Translated, it gives CATVDGQTQYF.

This clonotype came up many times. The genes are TRBV6-1 and TRBJ1-5; 7 nucleotides align to TRBD1. CDR3 length: 13 amino acids. V lost 6 bases to trimming and J lost 4 bases; unmatched junction nucleotides: 3. Germline loops: CDR1 MNHNS, CDR2 SASEGT. CDR3 nucleotides: TGTGCCAGCAGGACAGGGTCTAATCAGCCCCAGCATTTT. The encoded protein is CASRTGSNQPQHF.

This clonotype was detected many times. The rearrangement joins TRBV3-1 to TRBJ2-4; possibly TRBD1 for D (6 bases). The ends were cut back, 3 bases at V and 6 bases at J, with 15 bases in the middle. The length of the CDR3 is 15 residues. Germline V gene lookup returns CDR1 LGHDT and CDR2 YNNKEL (reference sequence). The CDR3 nucleotides read TGTGCCAGCAGCCAGGGGGACAAAAGGAGAAACATTCAGTACTTC. This codes for CASSQGDKRRNIQYF.

A few counts support this clonotype. The rearrangement joins TRBV5-1 to TRBJ2-2, with D hard to call. The CDR3 extends over 13 amino acids. Trimming shortened V by 4 bases and J by 6 bases, and 10 bases separated the two germline ends. Germline V gene sequence: CDR1 SGHRS, CDR2 YFSETQ. The CDR3: CASSPASAGELFF. Written as DNA, the CDR3 is TGCGCCAGCAGCCCTGCGAGCGCCGGGGAGCTGTTTTTT.

This clonotype was seen many times. The J gene is TRBJ2-7, the V gene TRBV5-1; either TRBD1 or TRBD2 may supply D (6 bases each). Between the trimmed V and J ends, which lost 0 bases and 2 bases, there was a span of 12 bases. The germline V gene has CDR1 SGHRS and CDR2 YFSETQ. The CDR3 runs to 15 residues. CDR3: CASSLVPGAPYEQYV. For the CDR3, the DNA is TGCGCCAGCAGCTTGGTCCCGGGGGCCCCCTACGAGCAGTACGTC.

This clonotype appeared many times. The gene calls are TRBV20-1 and TRBJ2-5; either TRBD1 or TRBD2 may supply D (5 bases each). The V gene's germline CDR1 is DFQATT and CDR2 SNEGSKA (reference sequence). V lost 8 bases to trimming and J lost 5 bases, with 18 bases between them. CDR3 length: 13 amino acids. CDR3 in amino acids: CSTELEGMETQYF. The CDR3 DNA reads TGCAGTACCGAGCTCGAGGGGATGGAGACCCAGTACTTC.

This clonotype was recorded at least ten times. The V call is TRBV12-3 or TRBV12-4, the J call TRBJ2-2; the D gene could be TRBD1 or TRBD2 (7 bases each). There are 15 residues in the CDR3. Trimming took 5 bases from V and 6 from J, leaving 16 bases between them. The CDR3 sequence is CASSPGGGSPGELFF. CDR3 nucleotide sequence: TGTGCCAGCAGTCCAGGGGGAGGGAGCCCCGGGGAGCTGTTTTTT.

This clonotype has only a few counts. This chain links TRBV6-1 with TRBJ2-5, with D perhaps matching TRBD1 (6 bases). Germline V lookup: CDR1 MNHNS, CDR2 SASEGT. The CDR3 consists of 16 residues. The V end was cut by 6 bases, the J end by 1 base, with 18 bases between. DNA for the CDR3: TGTGCCAGCAGCTTGACAGGCTACTATACCCAAGAGACCCAGTACTTC. Translating it yields CASSLTGYYTQETQYF.

This clonotype was observed at least ten times. In DNA, the CDR3 is TGCAGCGTTGAATTTCGGGGCCCTCCCCTATGGTACGAGCAGTACGTC. This codes for CSVEFRGPPLWYEQYV. This sequence joins TRBV29-1 and TRBJ2-7; D assignment may be TRBD1 or TRBD2 (5 bases each). V gave up 2 bases and J gave up 4 bases, with 21 bases separating them. The CDR3 has 16 residues. Looked up from germline, CDR1 is SQVTM and CDR2 is ANQGSEA.

This clonotype was found many times. This chain connects TRBV3-1 to TRBJ2-7, with 7 bases aligning to TRBD2. CDR3 length: 14 residues. Germline V gives CDR1 LGHDT, CDR2 YNNKEL (reference sequence). V gave up 4 bases and J gave up 2 bases; unmatched junction bases: 5. The CDR3 protein is CASSLWEGPYEQYF. CDR3 bases: TGTGCCAGCAGCCTCTGGGAGGGTCCCTACGAGCAGTACTTC.

This clonotype was detected many times. The chain links TRBV2 to TRBJ2-2, with TRBD1 as a possible D gene (5 bases). V was cut by 6 bases and J by 4 bases, with 9 bases left in between. Germline CDR1 SNHLY, CDR2 FYNNEI. The CDR3 sequence is 13 residues long. This chain's CDR3 is CASRGHRTGELFF. In nucleotides, the CDR3 is TGTGCCAGCAGGGGGCATCGCACCGGGGAGCTGTTTTTT.

There are many counts of this clonotype. The V gene is TRBV16, the J gene TRBJ2-7, with 10 positions matching TRBD2. J gave up 3 bases and V 0 bases, and 5 bases lay outside the gene matches. The CDR3 spans 16 residues. Germline-derived CDR1 and CDR2 are KGHSY and FQNENV. CDR3 residues: CASSQSGGTSDYEQYF. The DNA for the CDR3 is TGTGCCAGCAGCCAATCAGGAGGGACTAGCGACTACGAGCAGTACTTC.

This clonotype has a handful of counts. The chain couples TRBV29-1 to TRBJ1-1, with D tentatively TRBD1 (5 bases). Trimming pared 4 bases from V and 5 bases from J, leaving 14 bases between. This CDR3 has 13 residues. CDR1 and CDR2 (germline): SQVTM, ANQGSEA. This CDR3 is CSVGGTQGTEAFF. The CDR3 nucleotides are TGCAGCGTTGGGGGGACCCAAGGGACTGAAGCTTTCTTT. Full variable domain (missing parts from reference TRBV29-1 and TRBJ1-1): SAVISQKPSRDICQRGTSLTIQCQVDSQVTMMFWYRQQPGQSLTLIATANQGSEATYESGFVIDKFPISRPNLTFSTLTVSNMSPEDSSIYLCSVGGTQGTEAFFGQGTRLTVV.

In this sample, this clonotype turned up a few times. This chain uses TRBV20-1 with TRBJ2-5, with 7 bases that match TRBD2. Germline V CDR1 and CDR2: DFQATT, SNEGSKA (reference sequence). The CDR3 runs to 14 residues. The ends lost 3 bases at V and 1 base at J; junction bases unmatched: 5. CDR3 coding DNA: TGCAGTGCTAGCCGGTCTAGCGGCCAAGAGACCCAGTACTTC. This translates into CSASRSSGQETQYF.

The chain joins TRBV4-2 to TRBJ2-5, with D hard to call. Germline CDR1 is LGHNA and CDR2 is YNFKEQ. The germline V and J ends were trimmed by 0 bases and 5 bases, with 16 bases remaining between them. The CDR3 loop spans 16 amino acids. In nucleotides, the CDR3 is TGTGCCAGCAGCCAAGATCATATAGGGTTATTCGAGACCCAGTACTTC. It translates to CASSQDHIGLFETQYF.

This chain joins TRBV5-5 and TRBJ2-3, with 7 bases lining up with TRBD1. Trimming took 2 bases from V and 3 from J; bases not matched to a gene: 6. Germline V gene lookup returns CDR1 SGHKS and CDR2 YYEKEE (reference sequence). This CDR3 region has 15 residues. DNA of the CDR3: TGTGCCAGCAGCTTACAGGGGAGACGAACAGATACGCAGTATTTT. This encodes CASSLQGRRTDTQYF.

V is TRBV6-6 and J is TRBJ2-3; the D gene is possibly TRBD2 (6 bases). Between the trimmed V and J ends, which lost 7 bases and 0 bases, there was a span of 8 bases. The CDR3 spans 13 residues. Germline CDR1 is MNHNY and CDR2 is SVGAGI (reference sequence). The CDR3 DNA is TGTGCCAGCAAAGGGACTAGCACAGATACGCAGTATTTT. Its translation is CASKGTSTDTQYF.

The CDR3 loop is CSVEGGGSPQETQYF. In DNA form, the CDR3 reads TGCAGCGTTGAAGGGGGGGGCAGTCCGCAAGAGACCCAGTACTTC. The V call is TRBV29-1, the J call TRBJ2-5, with D possibly matching TRBD2 (7 bases). Trimming removed 1 base from V and 2 bases from J, with 14 bases in between. The germline V gene encodes CDR1 SQVTM and CDR2 ANQGSEA. The CDR3 runs 15 residues.